Each of the 11 T cell receptor beta chains below was sequenced from the same sample in a study of T cell responses to AZD1222 COVID-19 vaccine. TCRdb's table, derived via immunoSEQ multiplex PCR, lists solely in-frame clones and lacks some. The table shows 150,000 to 200,000 clones, with roughly 94% occurring only once. Sample: peripheral blood, taken 28 days after the second AZD1222 dose. The source of these receptors is an adult who received the AZD1222 COVID-19 vaccine.

The genes are TRBV14 and TRBJ2-3; no reliable D call. Germline lookup yields CDR1 SGHDN and CDR2 FVKESK. This CDR3 has 15 amino acids. V was shortened by 0 bases and J by 0 bases, with 7 bases between the two germline ends. CDR3 protein: CASSQEFYSTDTQYF. CDR3 bases: TGTGCCAGCAGCCAAGAATTCTACAGCACAGATACGCAGTATTTT. Variable domain in full (rest from reference TRBV14 and TRBJ2-3): EAGVTQFPSHSVIEKGQTVTLRCDPISGHDNLYWYRRVMGKEIKFLLHFVKESKQDESGMPNNRFLAERTGGTYSTLKVQPAELEDSGVYFCASSQEFYSTDTQYFGPGTRLTVL.

This clone has a single count. The V call is TRBV7-9, the J call TRBJ2-3; TRBD1 agrees at 10 bases. The CDR3 is 16 residues long. Germline V CDR1 and CDR2: SEHNR, FQNEAQ (reference sequence). The ends lost 1 base at V and 5 bases at J; junction bases unmatched: 6. The CDR3 loop is CASSLGWDRGGDTQYF. DNA of the CDR3: TGTGCCAGCAGCTTAGGTTGGGACAGGGGTGGAGATACGCAGTATTTT.

The rearrangement joins TRBV11-2 to TRBJ1-2; 7 bases line up with TRBD1. This CDR3 comprises 13 residues. Germline V CDR1 and CDR2: SGHAT, FQNNGV. V shed 5 bases and J 7 bases; nucleotides not matched to a gene: 7. The CDR3 region is CASSPRAGGGYTF. CDR3 DNA sequence: TGTGCCAGCAGCCCCCGGGCAGGGGGTGGCTACACCTTC.

V usage is TRBV15 and J usage is TRBJ2-2; 7 bases line up with TRBD2. V was clipped by 0 bases and J by 6 bases; unmatched bases: 7. Germline assignment: CDR1 LNHNV and CDR2 YYDKDF (reference sequence). The CDR3 runs 16 residues. In DNA, the CDR3 is TGTGCCACCAGCAGAGAAGAAGCGGGGATTTCCGGGGAGCTGTTTTTT. This codes for CATSREEAGISGELFF.

The V call is TRBV27, the J call TRBJ2-7, with 10 bases identical to TRBD2. The CDR3 loop spans 14 amino acids. The J segment lost 4 bases and the V segment lost 4 bases, leaving 4 bases of the junction unmatched. CDR1 is MNHEY, CDR2 SMNVEV, per germline (reference sequence). The CDR3 sequence: CASSSGTSAYEQYF. CDR3 nucleotides: TGTGCCAGCAGTTCCGGGACTAGCGCATACGAGCAGTACTTC.

This chain connects TRBV4-3 to TRBJ2-1; 9 bases match TRBD2. The germline CDR1 and CDR2 sequences are LGHNA and YSLEER. The V gene end was trimmed by 4 bases and the J gene end by 5 bases; junction bases not matched to a gene: 6. The CDR3 sequence is 15 residues long. The CDR3 region is CASSLSGGMNNEQFF. DNA of the CDR3: TGCGCCAGCAGCCTTAGCGGGGGCATGAACAATGAGCAGTTCTTC.

The chain joins TRBV7-2 to TRBJ1-1, with no clear D. The germline gives CDR1 SGHTA, CDR2 FQGNSA. The V gene lost 5 bases and the J gene lost 0 bases, with 13 bases spanning the gap. The CDR3 consists of 15 residues. This CDR3 reads CASSPTLILNTEAFF. As DNA, the CDR3 is TGTGCCAGCAGCCCCACATTAATATTGAACACTGAAGCTTTCTTT.

The chain uses TRBV7-9 and TRBJ2-1; 7 bases map to TRBD2. Germline V gene sequence: CDR1 SEHNR, CDR2 FQNEAQ (reference sequence). V lost 6 bases and J lost 6; bases outside the gene matches: 8. The CDR3 runs 14 residues. The CDR3 sequence is CASSFRLALNEQFF. The CDR3 bases are TGTGCCAGCAGTTTCCGACTAGCCCTCAATGAGCAGTTCTTC. Based on the CDR3 plus reference TRBV7-9 and TRBJ2-1, the full variable domain is DTGVSQNPRHKITKRGQNVTFRCDPISEHNRLYWYRQTLGQGPEFLTYFQNEAQLEKSRLLSDRFSAERPKGSFSTLEIQRTEQGDSAMYLCASSFRLALNEQFFGPGTRLTVL.

The gene calls are TRBV5-1 and TRBJ2-7; 8 bases line up with TRBD1. Germline CDR1 reads SGHRS; CDR2 reads YFSETQ. Unmatched junction bases numbered 3, after V lost 1 base and J lost 3 bases. The CDR3 has 14 residues. The CDR3 is CASSLRDRYYEQYF. CDR3 nucleotide sequence: TGCGCCAGCAGCTTGAGGGACAGGTACTACGAGCAGTACTTC. The full variable domain, in which reference TRBV5-1 and TRBJ2-7 provide the parts outside the CDR3, is KAGVTQTPRYLIKTRGQQVTLSCSPISGHRSVSWYQQTPGQGLQFLFEYFSETQRNKGNFPGRFSGRQFSNSRSEMNVSTLELGDSALYLCASSLRDRYYEQYFGPGTRLTVT.

This clone was counted once. The rearrangement uses TRBV4-1 and TRBJ2-5; D is unclear. Trimming removed 1 base at V and 5 bases at J, with 8 bases between. The V gene's germline CDR1 is MGHRA and CDR2 YSYEKL. This CDR3 contains 13 residues. This CDR3 is CASSQVLFETQYF. CDR3 DNA: TGCGCCAGCAGCCAAGTACTTTTCGAGACCCAGTACTTC.

The genes are TRBV5-1 and TRBJ1-3; TRBD1 aligns across 8 bases. CDR3 length: 15 residues. CDR1 SGHRS and CDR2 YFSETQ come from the germline V gene. The trim removed 0 bases at V and 4 bases at J, leaving 3 bases unmatched. The CDR3 protein is CASSLETGAGNTIYF. The CDR3 region has the DNA TGCGCCAGCAGCTTGGAGACAGGGGCGGGAAACACCATATATTTT.